The clone carrying this T cell receptor beta chain was seen many times. The time point was: pre-sensitization, week 0. This sample's treatment: therapeutic diphenylcyclopropenone sensitization with weekly scalp DPC. This entry is derived from a study of human T cells and chemical hapten exposure. V shed 0 bases and J 8 bases; nucleotides not matched to a gene: 7. Germline V gene data show CDR1 as ENHRY and CDR2 as SYGVKD. This CDR3 is built from 16 residues. TCRdb recomputed calls from the RACE reads with MiXCR, one row per CDR3 protein. The table records 300,000 to 400,000 distinct CDR3 sequences, roughly 5% of them present only once.

This material consisted of whole blood, taken in connection with sensitization to the hapten diphenylcyclopropenone (DPC). The chain joins TRBV10-3 to TRBJ1-6; 7 bases map to TRBD1. The sequence came from a woman aged 45 to 65 with alopecia areata. Some clones in this sample may be carry-over from other donors' samples. The CDR3 coding sequence is TGTGCCATCAGTGAGTCGGAGGGGGCCCTTTATTCACCCCTCCACTTT. Its protein product is CAISESEGALYSPLHF.